This TCR beta chain was obtained from a study of T cell responses to AZD1222 COVID-19 vaccine. V dropped 4 bases and J dropped 1 base, with 21 bases sitting between them. The CDR3 consists of 18 residues. Germline V lookup: CDR1 SGHRS, CDR2 YFSETQ. On this clone: Its antigen is not known.

General study results and limits: Distributed over spike, vaccine-associated CD4 TCRs predominated at 160-218 and 743-854. Following two doses of AZD1222, Spike-specific TCR breadth and depth rose.

The method was immunoSEQ multiplex PCR; TCRdb's version includes in-frame clones alone and lacks a portion of them. The sample consists of roughly 97,000 clones, about 88% of them appearing once. The clonotype was recovered from an adult in good health. The rearrangement uses TRBV5-1 and TRBJ2-1; a possible D gene is TRBD1 (7 bases). The material was peripheral blood, obtained on day 0 of AZD1222 vaccination. In DNA, the CDR3 is TGCGCCAGCAGCCCCCGGGACAGAAGAGGGGGGTCCTACAATGAGCAGTTCTTC. It codes for CASSPRDRRGGSYNEQFF.